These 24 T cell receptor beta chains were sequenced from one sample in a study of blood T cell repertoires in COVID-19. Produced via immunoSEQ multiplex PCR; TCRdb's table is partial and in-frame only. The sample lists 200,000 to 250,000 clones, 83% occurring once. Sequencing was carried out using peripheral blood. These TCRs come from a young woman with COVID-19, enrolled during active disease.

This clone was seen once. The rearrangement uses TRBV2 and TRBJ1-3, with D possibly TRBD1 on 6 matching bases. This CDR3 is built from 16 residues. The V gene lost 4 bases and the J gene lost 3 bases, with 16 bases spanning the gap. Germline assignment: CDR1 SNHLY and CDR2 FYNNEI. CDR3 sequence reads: CASSVDIDRRGNTIYF. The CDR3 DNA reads TGTGCCAGCAGTGTAGATATAGACAGGCGTGGAAACACCATATATTTT. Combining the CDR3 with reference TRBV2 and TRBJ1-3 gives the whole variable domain EPEVTQTPSHQVTQMGQEVILRCVPISNHLYFYWYRQILGQKVEFLVSFYNNEISEKSEIFDDQFSVERPDGSNFTLKIRSTKLEDSAMYFCASSVDIDRRGNTIYFGEGSWLTVV.

Here the CDR3 DNA reads TGTGCCAGTAGTACCCTCTTTGGCGGCAGCTCCTACAATGAGCAGTTCTTC. Protein sequence: CASSTLFGGSSYNEQFF. The V gene is TRBV19, the J gene TRBJ2-1, with no clear D. CDR1 LNHDA and CDR2 SQIVND come from the germline V gene (reference sequence). The CDR3 totals 17 residues. Trimming took off 4 bases at V and 0 bases at J, with 16 bases between the two ends.

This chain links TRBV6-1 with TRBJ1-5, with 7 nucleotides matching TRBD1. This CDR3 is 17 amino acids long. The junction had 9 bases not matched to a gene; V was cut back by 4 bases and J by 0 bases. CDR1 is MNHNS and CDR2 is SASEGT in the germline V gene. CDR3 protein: CASSAWDSPYSNQPQHF. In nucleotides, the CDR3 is TGTGCCAGCAGTGCCTGGGACAGTCCTTATAGCAATCAGCCCCAGCATTTT.

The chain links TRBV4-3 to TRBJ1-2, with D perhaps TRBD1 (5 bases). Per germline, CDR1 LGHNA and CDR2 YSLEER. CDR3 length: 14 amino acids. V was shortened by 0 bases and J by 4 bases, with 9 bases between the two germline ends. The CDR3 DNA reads TGCGCCAGCAGCCAAGAGTCAGGGTTCTATGGCTACACCTTC. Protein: CASSQESGFYGYTF.

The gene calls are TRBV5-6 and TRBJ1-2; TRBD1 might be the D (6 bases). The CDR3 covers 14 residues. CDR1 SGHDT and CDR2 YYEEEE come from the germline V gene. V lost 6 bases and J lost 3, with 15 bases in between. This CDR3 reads CASTEVRGDYGYTF. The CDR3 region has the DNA TGTGCCAGCACTGAGGTCAGGGGAGACTATGGCTACACCTTC.

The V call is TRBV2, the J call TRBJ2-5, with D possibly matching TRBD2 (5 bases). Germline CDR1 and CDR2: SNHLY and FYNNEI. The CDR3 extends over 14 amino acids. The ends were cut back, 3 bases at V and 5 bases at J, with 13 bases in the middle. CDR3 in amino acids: CASSEELVMETQYF. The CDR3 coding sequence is TGTGCCAGCAGTGAGGAACTAGTCATGGAGACCCAGTACTTC.

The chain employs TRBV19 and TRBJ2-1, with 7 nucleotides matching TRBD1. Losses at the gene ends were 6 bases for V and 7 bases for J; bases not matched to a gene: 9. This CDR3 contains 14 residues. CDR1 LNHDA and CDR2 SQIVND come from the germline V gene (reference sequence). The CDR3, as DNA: TGTGCCAGTAGGGACCGGGACAGACAAAATGAGCAGTTCTTC. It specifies CASRDRDRQNEQFF.

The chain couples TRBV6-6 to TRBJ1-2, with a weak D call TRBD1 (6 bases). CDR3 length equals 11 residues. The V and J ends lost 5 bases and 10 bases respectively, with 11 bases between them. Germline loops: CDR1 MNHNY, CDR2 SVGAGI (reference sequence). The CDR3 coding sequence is TGTGCCAGCAGTCCCCGGACAGTCTACACCTTC. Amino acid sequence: CASSPRTVYTF.

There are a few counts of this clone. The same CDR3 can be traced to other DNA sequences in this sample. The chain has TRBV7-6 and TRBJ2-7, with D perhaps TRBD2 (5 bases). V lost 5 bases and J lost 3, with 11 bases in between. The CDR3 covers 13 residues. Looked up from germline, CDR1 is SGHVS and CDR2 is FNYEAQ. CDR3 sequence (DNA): TGTGCCAGCAGCGCGGGCCCGAACTACGAGCAGTACTTC. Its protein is CASSAGPNYEQYF.

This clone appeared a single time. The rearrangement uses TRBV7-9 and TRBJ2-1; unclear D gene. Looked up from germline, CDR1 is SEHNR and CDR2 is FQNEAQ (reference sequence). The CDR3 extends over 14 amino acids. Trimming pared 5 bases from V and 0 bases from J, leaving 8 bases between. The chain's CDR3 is CASSTQSSYNEQFF. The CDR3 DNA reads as TGTGCCAGCAGCACACAGAGCTCCTACAATGAGCAGTTCTTC.

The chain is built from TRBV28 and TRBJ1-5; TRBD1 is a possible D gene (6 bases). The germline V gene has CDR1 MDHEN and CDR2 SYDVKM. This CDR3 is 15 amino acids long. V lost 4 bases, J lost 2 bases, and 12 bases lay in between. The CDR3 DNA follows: TGTGCCAGCAGTTCACAGGGAAGCGGCAATCAGCCCCAGCATTTT. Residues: CASSSQGSGNQPQHF.

CDR3 DNA sequence: TGTGCCAGCAGTTACCCCGCAGGCCCTAGCACAGATACGCAGTATTTT. This translates into CASSYPAGPSTDTQYF. V usage is TRBV6-6 and J usage is TRBJ2-3; unclear D gene. Germline V gives CDR1 MNHNY, CDR2 SVGAGI (reference sequence). This CDR3 spans 16 amino acids. The V end lost 2 bases, the J end lost 0 bases, and 12 bases lay between the germline ends.

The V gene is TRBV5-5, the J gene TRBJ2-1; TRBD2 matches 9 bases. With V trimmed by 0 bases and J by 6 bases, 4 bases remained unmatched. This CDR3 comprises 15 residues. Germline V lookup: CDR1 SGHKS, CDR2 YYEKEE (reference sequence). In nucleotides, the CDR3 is TGTGCCAGCAGCTTGGTGGGAGCGGGGGGCAATGAGCAGTTCTTC. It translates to CASSLVGAGGNEQFF.

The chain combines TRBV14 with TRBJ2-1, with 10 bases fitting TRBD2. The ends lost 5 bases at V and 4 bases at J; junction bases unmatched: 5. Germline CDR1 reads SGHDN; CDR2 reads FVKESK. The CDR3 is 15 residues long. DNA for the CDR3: TGTGCCAGCAGCACCCTAGCGGGAGATTACAATGAGCAGTTCTTC. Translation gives CASSTLAGDYNEQFF.

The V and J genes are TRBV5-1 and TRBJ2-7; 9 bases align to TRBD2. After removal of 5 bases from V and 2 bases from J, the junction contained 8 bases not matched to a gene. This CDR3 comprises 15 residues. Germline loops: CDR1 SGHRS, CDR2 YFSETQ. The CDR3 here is CASRPRLAATYEQYF. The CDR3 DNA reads TGCGCCAGCAGGCCGAGACTAGCGGCTACCTACGAGCAGTACTTC.

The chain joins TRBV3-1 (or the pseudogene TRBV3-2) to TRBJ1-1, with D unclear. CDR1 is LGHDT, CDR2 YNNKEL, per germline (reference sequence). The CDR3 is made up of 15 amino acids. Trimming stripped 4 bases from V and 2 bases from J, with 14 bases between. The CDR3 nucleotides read TGTGCCAGCAGCCTAGGAGGACGGAGAAACACTGAAGCTTTCTTT. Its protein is CASSLGGRRNTEAFF.

In DNA, the CDR3 is TGTGCCAGCAGTTCCCCTGCGACGTCGGGAGGGACCTACAATGAGCAGTTCTTC. This encodes CASSSPATSGGTYNEQFF. The J gene is TRBJ2-1, the V gene TRBV27; 8 positions agree with TRBD2. CDR1 is MNHEY and CDR2 is SMNVEV in the germline V gene (reference sequence). Unmatched junction bases numbered 13, after V lost 4 bases and J lost 2 bases. The CDR3 has 18 amino acids.

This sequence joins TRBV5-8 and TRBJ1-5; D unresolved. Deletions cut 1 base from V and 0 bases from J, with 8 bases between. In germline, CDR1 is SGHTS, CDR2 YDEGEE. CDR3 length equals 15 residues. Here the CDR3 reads CASSLNKYSNQPQHF. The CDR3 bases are TGTGCCAGCAGCTTGAACAAATATAGCAATCAGCCCCAGCATTTT.

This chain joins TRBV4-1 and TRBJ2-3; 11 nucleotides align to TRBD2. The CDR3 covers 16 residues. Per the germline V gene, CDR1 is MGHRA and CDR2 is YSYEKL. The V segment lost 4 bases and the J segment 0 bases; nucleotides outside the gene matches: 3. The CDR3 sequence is CASSLLAGASTDTQYF. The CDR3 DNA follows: TGCGCCAGCAGCCTACTAGCGGGGGCTAGCACAGATACGCAGTATTTT.

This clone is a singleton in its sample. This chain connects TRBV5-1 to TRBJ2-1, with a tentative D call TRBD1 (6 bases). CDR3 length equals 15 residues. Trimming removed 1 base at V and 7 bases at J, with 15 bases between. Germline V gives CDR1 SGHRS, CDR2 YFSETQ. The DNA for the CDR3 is TGCGCCAGCAGCTTGACAGGGCCTGCACGAAATGAGCAGTTCTTC. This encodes CASSLTGPARNEQFF.

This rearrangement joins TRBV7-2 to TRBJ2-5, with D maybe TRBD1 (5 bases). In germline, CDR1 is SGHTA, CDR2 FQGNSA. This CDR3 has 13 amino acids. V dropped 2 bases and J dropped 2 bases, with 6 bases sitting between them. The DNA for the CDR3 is TGTGCCAGCAGCTTAAGGACACAAGAGACCCAGTACTTC. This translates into CASSLRTQETQYF. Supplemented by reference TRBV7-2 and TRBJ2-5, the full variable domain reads GAGVSQSPSNKVTEKGKDVELRCDPISGHTALYWYRQSLGQGLEFLIYFQGNSAPDKSGLPSDRFSAERTGGSVSTLTIQRTQQEDSAVYLCASSLRTQETQYFGPGTRLLVL.

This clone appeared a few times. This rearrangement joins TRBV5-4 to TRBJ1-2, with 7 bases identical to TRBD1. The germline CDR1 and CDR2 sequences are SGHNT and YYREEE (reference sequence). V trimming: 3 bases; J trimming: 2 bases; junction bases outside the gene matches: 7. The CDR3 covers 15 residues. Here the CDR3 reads CASSSVRQGNYGYTF. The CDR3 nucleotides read TGTGCCAGCAGCTCGGTAAGACAGGGAAACTATGGCTACACCTTC.

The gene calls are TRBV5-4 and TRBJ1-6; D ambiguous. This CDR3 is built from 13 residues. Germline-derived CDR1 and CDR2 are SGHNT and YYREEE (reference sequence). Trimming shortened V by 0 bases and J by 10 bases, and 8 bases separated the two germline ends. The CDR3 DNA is TGTGCCAGCAGCTTGGGAGGGTGGTCACCCCTCCACTTT. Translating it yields CASSLGGWSPLHF.

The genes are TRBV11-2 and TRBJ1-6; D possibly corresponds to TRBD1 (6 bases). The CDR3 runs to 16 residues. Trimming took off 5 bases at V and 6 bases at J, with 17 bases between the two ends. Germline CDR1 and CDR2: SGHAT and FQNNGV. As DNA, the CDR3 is TGTGCCAGCAGCCCATTCGGACAGATAGGTAATTCACCCCTCCACTTT. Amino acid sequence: CASSPFGQIGNSPLHF.